These 21 T cell receptor beta chains were all obtained from the same sample, sequenced in a study of T cells in Graves' hyperthyroidism and ophthalmopathy. RNA transcripts provided the source from which TCR beta CDR3 regions were amplified. The HTBI primer set drove a first-round RT-PCR of the TCR CDR3. One entry per CDR3 protein, called by TCRdb with MiXCR from the multiplex PCR reads. Among around 340,000 distinct CDR3 sequences listed, 17% were seen once. The sequencing input was blood. These receptor sequences come from a woman aged 25 to 39 with Graves' hyperthyroidism that later progressed to Graves' ophthalmopathy.

This rearrangement joins TRBV9 to TRBJ1-1; 7 positions agree with TRBD1. V lost 4 bases to trimming and J lost 3 bases; unmatched junction nucleotides: 12. The length of the CDR3 is 16 residues. Per the germline V gene, CDR1 is SGDLS and CDR2 is YYNGEE. Written as DNA, the CDR3 is TGTGCCAGCAGCCGCATAACCGGGACAGACGACACTGAAGCTTTCTTT. Its protein is CASSRITGTDDTEAFF.

In its sample, this clonotype was seen many times. The rearrangement links TRBV6-1 to TRBJ2-6; no reliable D call. CDR1 is MNHNS, CDR2 SASEGT, per germline. Trimming pared 2 bases from V and 0 bases from J, leaving 14 bases between. This CDR3 has 18 amino acids. The chain's CDR3 is CASSEQAGTYSGANVLTF. CDR3 bases: TGTGCCAGCAGTGAACAGGCAGGTACCTACTCTGGGGCCAACGTCCTGACTTTC.

In its sample, this clonotype was seen many times. The J gene is TRBJ2-5, the V gene TRBV2; no reliable D call. V was trimmed by 3 bases and J by 2 bases, leaving 7 bases between them. The V gene's germline CDR1 is SNHLY and CDR2 FYNNEI. This CDR3 is 13 amino acids long. The CDR3: CASSERLQETQYF. CDR3 coding DNA: TGTGCCAGCAGTGAGAGACTGCAAGAGACCCAGTACTTC.

The V gene is TRBV11-2, the J gene TRBJ1-2; a weak D match, TRBD1 (6 bases). The V gene lost 6 bases and the J gene lost 6 bases, with 26 bases spanning the gap. CDR1 and CDR2 (germline): SGHAT, FQNNGV. This CDR3 spans 17 amino acids. This CDR3 is CASSKTAGTPINNGYTF. In DNA form, the CDR3 reads TGTGCCAGCAGTAAAACTGCAGGGACACCCATCAATAATGGCTACACCTTC.

This clonotype was observed a handful of times. The chain carries TRBV20-1 and TRBJ2-1; TRBD2 might be the D (5 bases). The CDR3 has 14 residues. Germline V gene lookup returns CDR1 DFQATT and CDR2 SNEGSKA (reference sequence). Between the trimmed V and J ends, which lost 0 bases and 0 bases, there was a span of 6 bases. CDR3 amino acids: CSARDGSSYNEQFF. CDR3 DNA sequence: TGCAGTGCTAGAGATGGGAGCTCCTACAATGAGCAGTTCTTC.

This clonotype was counted ten times or more. This chain joins TRBV10-1 and TRBJ2-1, with a possible D match to TRBD2 (6 bases). Trimming pared 5 bases from V and 3 bases from J, leaving 8 bases between. Germline-derived CDR1 and CDR2 are WNHNN and SYGVQD (reference sequence). The CDR3 is 13 amino acids. As DNA, the CDR3 is TGCGCCAGCAGTCCGGGGGTCTACAATGAGCAGTTCTTC. Translating gives CASSPGVYNEQFF.

The chain carries TRBV11-3 and TRBJ2-1; tentatively, D is TRBD2 (5 bases). The CDR3 sequence is 16 residues long. Germline-derived CDR1 and CDR2 are SGHNT and YENEEA. V was shortened by 5 bases and J by 1 base, with 15 bases between the two germline ends. This CDR3 reads CASSPHGSVSYNEQFF. The CDR3 bases are TGTGCCAGCAGCCCGCACGGTAGCGTGTCCTACAATGAGCAGTTCTTC.

The chain uses TRBV7-8 and TRBJ2-1; no clear D gene. The germline V and J ends were trimmed by 7 bases and 4 bases, with 5 bases remaining between them. The CDR3 runs to 11 residues. CDR1 and CDR2 (germline): SGHVS, FQNEAQ. The CDR3 DNA is TGTGCCAGCAACGCGTACAATGAGCAGTTCTTC. This gives the protein CASNAYNEQFF.

This clonotype has at least ten counts. V gene TRBV12-3 or TRBV12-4 combines with J gene TRBJ2-3; 10 bases line up with TRBD2. J gave up 1 base and V 6 bases, and 7 bases lay outside the gene matches. This CDR3 is 16 amino acids long. The CDR3 region has the DNA TGTGCCAGCAGAGCTACCGGGACTAGCGGCACAGATACGCAGTATTTT. Protein sequence: CASRATGTSGTDTQYF.

The rearrangement uses TRBV3-1 and TRBJ1-2, with 8 positions matching TRBD1. There are 14 residues in the CDR3. The J segment lost 0 bases and the V segment lost 8 bases, leaving 5 bases of the junction unmatched. The germline V gene has CDR1 LGHDT and CDR2 YNNKEL (reference sequence). CDR3 DNA sequence: TGTGCCAGCGCCGACAGGGGATCTAACTATGGCTACACCTTC. As protein: CASADRGSNYGYTF.

V is TRBV9 and J is TRBJ2-4; TRBD2 matches 14 bases. The V gene's germline CDR1 is SGDLS and CDR2 YYNGEE. Trimming removed 0 bases from V and 6 bases from J; junction bases left unmatched: 8. The CDR3 has 18 amino acids. CDR3 sequence reads: CASSVGGLAGVGGNIQYF. The CDR3 bases are TGTGCCAGCAGCGTAGGGGGACTAGCGGGAGTCGGAGGAAACATTCAGTACTTC.

This clonotype was recorded at least ten times. The V and J genes are TRBV20-1 and TRBJ2-7; no definite D call. V was pared by 5 bases and J by 3 bases, with 8 bases between. CDR3 length: 11 amino acids. Per the germline V gene, CDR1 is DFQATT and CDR2 is SNEGSKA (reference sequence). CDR3 bases: TGCAGTGCTTCCCCATACTACGAGCAGTACTTC. Translation gives CSASPYYEQYF.

This clonotype came up many times. The genes are TRBV11-2 and TRBJ1-2; 7 nucleotides line up with TRBD1. CDR1 SGHAT and CDR2 FQNNGV come from the germline V gene. The CDR3 consists of 14 residues. Trimming took 1 base from V and 3 from J; bases not matched to a gene: 2. The DNA of the CDR3 is TGTGCCAGCAGCTTAGCGGGGACAGACTATGGCTACACCTTC. Translated, it gives CASSLAGTDYGYTF.

This chain links TRBV29-1 with TRBJ2-1; TRBD2 aligns across 8 bases. The V and J ends lost 3 bases and 5 bases, in that order; junction bases with no gene match: 3. CDR3 length equals 13 residues. CDR1 is SQVTM, CDR2 ANQGSEA, per germline. As DNA, the CDR3 is TGCAGCGTTGATCGGGGGGGGGACAATGAGCAGTTCTTC. This gives the protein CSVDRGGDNEQFF.

This clonotype was counted at least ten times. The genes are TRBV28 and TRBJ1-6; D unclear. This CDR3 is 13 amino acids long. Germline CDR1 is MDHEN and CDR2 is SYDVKM. The V and J ends lost 5 bases and 10 bases respectively, with 12 bases between them. CDR3 nucleotides: TGTGCCAGCAGTACGATGCGTCGGTCACCCCTCCACTTT. Protein product: CASSTMRRSPLHF.

There are many counts of this clonotype. This chain connects TRBV28 to TRBJ2-3; D is unresolved. V dropped 3 bases and J dropped 8 bases, with 15 bases sitting between them. In germline, CDR1 is MDHEN, CDR2 SYDVKM. The CDR3 length is 14 residues. CDR3 sequence (DNA): TGTGCCAGCAGTTTGGACCTCGGCATGGGTACGCAGTATTTT. Its protein product is CASSLDLGMGTQYF.

This clonotype was counted between two and nine times. The J gene is TRBJ2-4, the V gene TRBV5-6; D is ambiguous. Per germline, CDR1 SGHDT and CDR2 YYEEEE. Trimming shortened V by 0 bases and J by 1 base, and 26 bases separated the two germline ends. There are 21 residues in the CDR3. In nucleotides, the CDR3 is TGTGCCAGCAGCTTGGTGGCAGTCACCCGGAGCCAAAGTTCGGCCAAAAACATTCAGTACTTC. It is translated as CASSLVAVTRSQSSAKNIQYF.

The chain has TRBV28 and TRBJ1-5; possibly TRBD1 for D (5 bases). CDR3 length: 13 amino acids. Germline V gene data show CDR1 as MDHEN and CDR2 as SYDVKM. V lost 11 bases and J 4 bases, leaving 15 bases between the germline ends. CDR3 sequence: CAAKWGDNQPQHF. In DNA, the CDR3 is TGTGCCGCTAAGTGGGGGGATAATCAGCCCCAGCATTTT.

This clonotype showed up many times. The J gene is TRBJ2-7, the V gene TRBV4-1; TRBD1 agrees at 7 bases. This CDR3 region has 16 residues. Germline V gene data show CDR1 as MGHRA and CDR2 as YSYEKL. The V segment lost 1 base and the J segment 1 base; nucleotides outside the gene matches: 7. CDR3: CASSQVDMGQSYEQYF. CDR3 nucleotide sequence: TGCGCCAGCAGCCAAGTCGATATGGGACAGTCCTACGAGCAGTACTTC.

The genes are TRBV9 and TRBJ2-3, with 9 bases identical to TRBD2. Trimming cost V 0 bases and J 5 bases; bases outside gene matches: 7. CDR1 SGDLS and CDR2 YYNGEE come from the germline V gene. The CDR3 runs to 16 residues. In DNA, the CDR3 is TGTGCCAGCAGCGTAGATATAGCGGGAGTTCAAGATACGCAGTATTTT. Translated, it gives CASSVDIAGVQDTQYF.

At least ten counts were recorded for this clonotype. This chain joins TRBV28 and TRBJ1-1, with a possible D match to TRBD1 (6 bases). Trimming stripped 7 bases from V and 5 bases from J, with 14 bases between. CDR1 is MDHEN, CDR2 SYDVKM, per germline. The CDR3 consists of 13 residues. Here the CDR3 reads CASIKQGWTEAFF. The CDR3 bases are TGTGCCAGCATTAAACAGGGCTGGACTGAAGCTTTCTTT.